Sequencing of this T cell receptor beta chain was carried out in a study of cytomegalovirus exposure and HLA in healthy donors. Primers included in the PCR were 60 Vbeta and 13 Jbeta primers. Assay used: immunoSEQ multiplex PCR; TCRdb lists only in-frame clones, some missing. The table lists 100,000 or so clones, around four fifths of them singletons. Source material: PBMCs. This receptor was taken from a middle-aged man in good health and CMV-seronegative.

The CDR3 DNA reads as TGTGCCAGCAGCCGACTAAGAGGGGGCCCTGAAGCTTTCTTT. Encoded protein: CASSRLRGGPEAFF. The chain uses TRBV16 and TRBJ1-1; 7 bases match TRBD1. With 4 bases clipped from V and 6 bases from J, the junction kept 8 bases outside the gene matches. CDR3 length equals 14 residues. The germline V gene encodes CDR1 KGHSY and CDR2 FQNENV.